This T cell receptor (beta chain) was recorded in a study of regulatory T cells in long-lasting Graves disease. Arm-PCR with iRepertoire HTBI primers amplified the CDR3 regions for these TCR beta libraries. Each CDR3 protein gets one entry after TCRdb re-called the multiplex PCR reads with MiXCR. Here the sample spans 390,000 or so distinct CDR3 sequences, about 12% being singletons. The time point here: newly diagnosed GD, antithyroid drugs for less than 3 months. Extracted PBMC RNA gave rise to the TCR library. The data were also submitted as part of a second study, on T cells in Graves' hyperthyroidism and ophthalmopathy.

This receptor was obtained from a woman in her late teens or twenties with Graves disease. This material consisted of peripheral blood mononuclear cells (PBMCs), taken at new diagnosis, from a patient treated with antithyroid drugs.

The CDR3 loop reads CSARHWDSHSLADDTQYF. Written as DNA, the CDR3 is TGCAGTGCTAGACATTGGGACTCTCATTCCCTCGCGGACGATACGCAGTATTTT. This rearrangement joins TRBV20-1 to TRBJ2-3; the D gene is possibly TRBD2 (6 bases). There are 18 residues in the CDR3. CDR1 and CDR2 from the germline V gene are DFQATT and SNEGSKA (reference sequence). Trimming left V 2 bases short and J 6 bases short, with 27 bases between.